A single sample gave rise to the 28 T cell receptor beta chains below, sequenced in a study of T-cell reconstitution after alpha-beta-depleted transplantation in children. Unique molecular identifiers were incorporated during preparation of the TCRbeta library. MiXCR was run by TCRdb on the PCR reads, yielding one entry per CDR3 protein. Of about 300,000 distinct CDR3 sequences detected, roughly 7.8% appear once; the ten largest clones hold about 9.3%. No antigen has been identified for these receptors. Study results and limitations: Fresh T-cell production supplied most of the T-cell counts and diversity seen one year after transplant.

The sample in question was peripheral blood, obtained 360 days after TCRalphabeta/CD19-depleted stem cell transplant. The receptors were sampled from a female patient aged 2-10 years who had a stem cell transplant for Fanconi anemia, so the T cells may come from the graft donor.

At least ten counts were recorded for this clonotype. The chain links TRBV7-9 to TRBJ2-1, with D possibly TRBD1 on 6 matching bases. Germline V gene lookup returns CDR1 SEHNR and CDR2 FQNEAQ (reference sequence). The V end was cut by 0 bases, the J end by 10 bases, with 7 bases between. The CDR3 runs to 12 residues. CDR3 amino acids: CASSLADREQFF. In DNA form, the CDR3 reads TGTGCCAGCAGCTTAGCGGACAGAGAGCAGTTCTTC.

This clonotype has more than one count but fewer than ten. The V and J genes are TRBV7-6 and TRBJ1-1; tentatively, D is TRBD1 (6 bases). The V end was cut by 1 base, the J end by 3 bases, with 15 bases between. CDR1 and CDR2 from the germline V gene are SGHVS and FNYEAQ. This CDR3 contains 16 residues. The CDR3 loop is CASSLGAQGLDTEAFF. The CDR3 DNA follows: TGTGCCAGCAGCTTAGGGGCACAGGGTTTGGACACTGAAGCTTTCTTT.

This clonotype was recorded at least ten times. The rearrangement joins TRBV5-5 to TRBJ2-3, with a possible D match to TRBD2 (5 bases). Looked up from germline, CDR1 is SGHKS and CDR2 is YYEKEE (reference sequence). This CDR3 has 15 residues. Trimming removed 6 bases from V and 6 bases from J, with 20 bases in between. CDR3 protein: CASMKTSGSWDTQYF. The CDR3 coding sequence is TGTGCCAGCATGAAGACCTCGGGGTCGTGGGATACGCAGTATTTT.

This clonotype was observed many times. The J gene is TRBJ1-2, the V gene TRBV15; D remains unclear. Germline V CDR1 and CDR2: LNHNV, YYDKDF (reference sequence). CDR3 size: 14 residues. Trimming removed 0 bases from V and 2 bases from J, with 7 bases in between. CDR3 DNA: TGTGCCACCAGCAGAGATCTGGGAAACTATGGCTACACCTTC. Amino acid sequence: CATSRDLGNYGYTF.

This clonotype was seen at least ten times. This chain joins TRBV4-1 and TRBJ2-2; no definite D call. The CDR3 extends over 13 amino acids. The germline gives CDR1 MGHRA, CDR2 YSYEKL. The V and J ends lost 0 bases and 4 bases respectively, with 3 bases between them. DNA for the CDR3: TGCGCCAGCAGCCAAGAAGTCACCGGGGAGCTGTTTTTT. Amino acid sequence: CASSQEVTGELFF.

The genes are TRBV5-1 and TRBJ2-1, with D maybe TRBD1 (7 bases). The CDR3 runs 16 residues. Germline-derived CDR1 and CDR2 are SGHRS and YFSETQ. Trimming stripped 0 bases from V and 2 bases from J, with 12 bases between. The CDR3 region has the DNA TGCGCCAGCAGCTTGGGCGGCGGGACAGCCTACAATGAGCAGTTCTTC. The encoded protein is CASSLGGGTAYNEQFF.

The CDR3 bases are TGTGCCAGCAGTCGACAGGGGGCTGGTGGAAACACCATATATTTT. This translates into CASSRQGAGGNTIYF. The J gene is TRBJ1-3, the V gene TRBV6-5; 10 nucleotides agree with TRBD1. This CDR3 comprises 15 residues. The ends lost 5 bases at V and 3 bases at J; junction bases unmatched: 4. The V gene's germline CDR1 is MNHEY and CDR2 SVGAGI.

This clonotype turned up a few times. The chain couples TRBV5-1 to TRBJ2-2; D is uncertain. Germline CDR1 and CDR2: SGHRS and YFSETQ. The V end lost 2 bases, the J end lost 7 bases, and 12 bases lay between the germline ends. The CDR3 covers 14 residues. The CDR3 DNA sequence: TGCGCCAGCAGCTTCCAGGACGGCTACGGGGAGCTGTTTTTT. This translates into CASSFQDGYGELFF.

This clonotype was seen ten or more times. At one of its ends the junction is not consistent with the germline gene, which may arise from a read error. The chain recombines TRBV5-1 with TRBJ2-7, with 8 bases matching TRBD2. The CDR3 is made up of 13 amino acids. Germline V gene data show CDR1 as SGHRS and CDR2 as YFSETQ. The CDR3 sequence is CASSLAGSYEQYF. The CDR3 bases are TGTGCCAGCAGCTTAGCGGGGAGCTACGAGCAGTACTTC.

In this sample, this clonotype turned up many times. The rearrangement links TRBV5-4 to TRBJ2-2; TRBD2 matches 8 bases. V gave up 4 bases and J gave up 4 bases; unmatched junction bases: 6. Germline CDR1 is SGHNT and CDR2 is YYREEE (reference sequence). The CDR3 consists of 15 residues. The CDR3 DNA reads TGTGCCAGCAGCAAAGCGGGAGACGGCACCGGGGAGCTGTTTTTT. As protein: CASSKAGDGTGELFF.

This clonotype was detected ten times or more. The J gene is TRBJ2-5, the V gene TRBV11-2; 7 bases fit TRBD1. The junction had 3 bases not matched to a gene; V was cut back by 3 bases and J by 2 bases. CDR1 SGHAT and CDR2 FQNNGV come from the germline V gene. This CDR3 has 14 residues. In DNA, the CDR3 is TGTGCCAGCAGCTTCGTCAGGGGGCAAGAGACCCAGTACTTC. It is translated as CASSFVRGQETQYF.

This clonotype was detected a few times. The J gene is TRBJ2-5, the V gene TRBV20-1, with 8 bases fitting TRBD2. Germline CDR1 reads DFQATT; CDR2 reads SNEGSKA (reference sequence). The CDR3 contains 12 residues. V was clipped by 6 bases and J by 5 bases; unmatched bases: 5. The CDR3 DNA sequence: TGCAGTGCCCGAGCGGGGGAGGAGACCCAGTACTTC. It codes for CSARAGEETQYF.

Many counts were recorded for this clonotype. J is TRBJ2-5 and V is TRBV29-1; 10 bases are a match to TRBD2. Trimming at V came to 4 bases and at J to 4 bases, leaving 9 bases not matched to a gene. Germline CDR1 and CDR2: SQVTM and ANQGSEA. The CDR3 is 15 amino acids. CDR3 protein: CSVGPGTSDPETQYF. Written as DNA, the CDR3 is TGCAGCGTTGGCCCCGGGACTAGCGATCCAGAGACCCAGTACTTC.

This clonotype was detected ten times or more. The chain's CDR3 is CASNRGNEQFF. The CDR3 DNA follows: TGTGCCAGTAACCGGGGCAATGAGCAGTTCTTC. The rearrangement uses TRBV19 and TRBJ2-1; the D gene is possibly TRBD2 (5 bases). V lost 7 bases and J 6 bases, leaving 7 bases between the germline ends. Germline lookup yields CDR1 LNHDA and CDR2 SQIVND (reference sequence). The CDR3 covers 11 residues.

Points on this clonotype: This may be a read error, as it is one base from a much larger clone. The rearrangement uses TRBV5-6 and TRBJ2-3; TRBD2 matches 14 bases. This CDR3 has 17 amino acids. Per the germline V gene, CDR1 is SGHDT and CDR2 is YYEEEE. CDR3 in amino acids: CASSPFRLAGGTDAQYF. DNA of the CDR3: TGTGCCAGCAGCCCATTCCGACTAGCGGGGGGGACAGATGCGCAGTATTTT.

Concerning this clonotype: A read error may produce the germline difference seen at one junction end. This chain joins TRBV20-1 and TRBJ1-1; D perhaps matches TRBD1 (6 bases). This CDR3 spans 13 amino acids. In germline, CDR1 is DFQATT, CDR2 SNEGSKA (reference sequence). This chain's CDR3 is CSATRGGAAEAFF. CDR3 DNA sequence: TGCAGTGCCACCAGGGGTGGGGCGGCTGAAGCCTTCTTT.

This clonotype was found many times. The chain joins TRBV25-1 to TRBJ1-1, with no clear D. The CDR3 consists of 12 residues. The V gene lost 6 bases and the J gene lost 5 bases, with 10 bases spanning the gap. Germline V CDR1 and CDR2: MGHDK, SYGVNS. In nucleotides, the CDR3 is TGTGCCAGCAGACACACAGAGACTGAAGCTTTCTTT. Translating gives CASRHTETEAFF.

This clonotype was seen at least ten times. The gene calls are TRBV5-1 and TRBJ2-1; 7 positions agree with TRBD2. Germline V CDR1 and CDR2: SGHRS, YFSETQ. This CDR3 is built from 13 residues. Trimming took 0 bases from V and 10 from J; bases not matched to a gene: 4. The DNA for the CDR3 is TGCGCCAGCAGCTTGGTTCTACTAGCGGAGCAGTTCTTC. The encoded protein is CASSLVLLAEQFF.

This clonotype was detected many times. The chain links TRBV20-1 to TRBJ2-1, with D possibly TRBD2 on 6 matching bases. Germline CDR1 and CDR2: DFQATT and SNEGSKA (reference sequence). The CDR3 runs 16 residues. V was trimmed by 7 bases and J by 8 bases, leaving 27 bases between them. In DNA, the CDR3 is TGCAGTGTTGCGTCCGGGAGACTTCTCTTCCTCGATGAGCAGTTCTTC. This codes for CSVASGRLLFLDEQFF.

This clonotype was picked up a small number of times. The J gene is TRBJ2-3, the V gene TRBV7-8; 7 bases map to TRBD1. Unmatched junction bases numbered 13, after V lost 5 bases and J lost 2 bases. There are 17 residues in the CDR3. Germline V gives CDR1 SGHVS, CDR2 FQNEAQ. The CDR3 loop is CASSLTPQGRNTDTQYF. The CDR3 DNA follows: TGTGCCAGCAGCCTGACCCCACAGGGGCGAAACACAGATACGCAGTATTTT.

This clonotype was counted many times. The J gene is TRBJ2-7, the V gene TRBV20-1; no clear D gene. CDR1 is DFQATT, CDR2 SNEGSKA, per germline (reference sequence). The CDR3 extends over 12 amino acids. V lost 5 bases and J 0 bases, leaving 8 bases between the germline ends. CDR3 DNA: TGCAGTGCTCGTCCTACCTCCTACGAGCAGTACTTC. It codes for CSARPTSYEQYF.

The V and J genes are TRBV3-1 and TRBJ2-5; 16 bases line up with TRBD2. Germline CDR1 and CDR2: LGHDT and YNNKEL (reference sequence). The CDR3 runs 16 residues. V lost 4 bases, J lost 4 bases, and 3 bases stayed unmatched. CDR3: CASSLGTSGGVETQYF. The CDR3 nucleotides are TGTGCCAGCAGCCTAGGGACTAGCGGGGGGGTAGAGACCCAGTACTTC.

In this sample, this clonotype turned up many times. The CDR3 DNA follows: TGTGCCACCAGCGGTTCGAGTGGGGGGGCTCAGCCCCAGCATTTT. Protein product: CATSGSSGGAQPQHF. The chain carries TRBV15 and TRBJ1-5; the D gene is possibly TRBD1 (6 bases). V lost 5 bases and J 6 bases, leaving 17 bases between the germline ends. Germline V gene data show CDR1 as LNHNV and CDR2 as YYDKDF (reference sequence). This CDR3 comprises 15 residues.

This clonotype has a count of ten or more. The chain recombines TRBV7-6 with TRBJ1-6; 7 nucleotides align to TRBD1. The germline CDR1 and CDR2 sequences are SGHVS and FNYEAQ. The CDR3 runs 15 residues. V was pared by 4 bases and J by 7 bases, with 7 bases of the junction left unmatched. The CDR3 region has the DNA TGTGCCAGCAGCTCCCTGGACAGGAGCAATTCACCCCTCCACTTT. Protein product: CASSSLDRSNSPLHF.

This clonotype was observed at least ten times. The chain joins TRBV21-1 to TRBJ1-6; no DNA check was done on the table's D call, TRBD1. TRBV21-1 is shown as a pseudogene. CDR3 length: 15 amino acids. As DNA, the CDR3 is TGTGCCAGCAGCCTACAGGGGGTGGCTGATTCACCCCTCCACTTT. Its translation is CASSLQGVADSPLHF.

Only a few counts were recorded for this clonotype. The chain is built from TRBV5-1 and TRBJ1-2; TRBD1 is a possible D gene (6 bases). CDR1 and CDR2 (germline): SGHRS, YFSETQ. Trimming pared 0 bases from V and 7 bases from J, leaving 13 bases between. The CDR3 has 14 amino acids. The CDR3 region is CASSLGQGPSGYTF. The CDR3 nucleotides are TGCGCCAGCAGCTTGGGCCAGGGGCCTAGTGGCTACACCTTC.

In its sample, this clonotype was seen a few times. The rearrangement uses TRBV20-1 and TRBJ2-7; 10 bases agree with TRBD2. The V segment lost 3 bases and the J segment 7 bases; nucleotides outside the gene matches: 9. CDR1 DFQATT and CDR2 SNEGSKA come from the germline V gene (reference sequence). The CDR3 is made up of 14 amino acids. The CDR3 DNA reads TGCAGTGCTAGTGGTGGAGCGGGGGGGCAAGAGCAGTACTTC. Residues: CSASGGAGGQEQYF.

The chain joins TRBV6-2 or TRBV6-3 to TRBJ1-4; perhaps TRBD1 as D (5 bases). The CDR3 covers 15 residues. The germline V and J ends were trimmed by 6 bases and 6 bases, with 17 bases remaining between them. Germline V gene data show CDR1 as MNHEY and CDR2 as SVGEGT. The CDR3 sequence: CASSKEDSMYEKLFF. CDR3 bases: TGTGCCAGCAGCAAAGAAGACAGTATGTATGAAAAACTGTTTTTT.